This T cell receptor (beta chain) was found in a study of blood T cell repertoires in COVID-19. Overall study context: There were acute and convalescent COVID-19 samples, and they came from the United States, Italy and Spain. T cells, B-cell-depleted T cells, or PBMCs supplied cDNA or gDNA.

This clone was picked up a small number of times. In the authors' workflow: Cell counts per sample came from amplifying reference gene primers. Repertoires were generated with immunoSEQ multiplex PCR, while TCRdb's copy carries only in-frame clones and drops some. The V and J calls and clone size are taken from that table; D and trimming were inferred from the DNA. The sample yields 120,000 or so clones, over 60% seen once. Source material: peripheral blood. The TCR comes from a man between 65 and 85 years old with acute or convalescent COVID-19.

The CDR3 region has the DNA TGCGCCAGCAGCTTACAGGGGGGAGATGAAAAACTGTTTTTT. This encodes CASSLQGGDEKLFF. The V gene is TRBV5-1, the J gene TRBJ1-4; 8 bases agree with TRBD1. Germline V gives CDR1 SGHRS, CDR2 YFSETQ. The CDR3 is 14 amino acids. The ends lost 2 bases at V and 6 bases at J; junction bases unmatched: 3.